This TCR beta chain was recorded in a study of CD8+ T cells in alopecia areata. Germline loops: CDR1 SEHNR, CDR2 FQNEAQ (reference sequence). This CDR3 contains 13 residues. V lost 3 bases and J 10 bases, leaving 13 bases between the germline ends. Treatment meaning: oral pan-JAK inhibitor, 5-10 mg twice daily. Extracted RNA was reverse transcribed into cDNA, the sequencing template. Here immunoSEQ multiplex PCR was the method, and the copy in TCRdb shows in-frame clones only, minus some. The repertoire holds about 270,000 clones, with approximately 60% as singletons. This receptor was identified in a human donor with alopecia areata. Sequenced here: CD4+ T cells sorted from blood, sampled at week 52, from a patient treated with tofacitinib. This sequence joins TRBV7-9 and TRBJ2-1; D is uncertain. CDR3 protein: CASSFRSIGEQFF. For the CDR3, the DNA is TGTGCCAGCAGCTTTAGGTCTATTGGGGAGCAGTTCTTC.